The next 11 T cell receptor beta chains were all read from a single sample in a study of cytomegalovirus exposure and HLA in healthy donors (TCRdb year 2017). Libraries came from the immunoSEQ multiplex PCR assay. What TCRdb holds here is the immuneACCESS table cut down to in-frame rearrangements. Part of the clones is not present; checked against another copy, under half of the missing clones reflect an unresolved V gene, and the others are unexplained. The sample has 50,000 to 65,000 clones on record, over 85% of them singletons. Of the sample, around 8.4% is held by the ten largest clones. The source material was PBMCs. Receptors were obtained from a woman aged 18-35 years in good health and CMV-seropositive.

The rearrangement links TRBV11-1 to TRBJ2-5; TRBD1 aligns across 8 bases. The CDR3 is made up of 13 amino acids. V trimming: 5 bases; J trimming: 5 bases; junction bases outside the gene matches: 4. Looked up from germline, CDR1 is SGHAT and CDR2 is FQDESV (reference sequence). Written as DNA, the CDR3 is TGTGCCAGCAGCGGGGACAGGCCGGAGACCCAGTACTTC. Protein product: CASSGDRPETQYF.

The J gene is TRBJ2-2, the V gene TRBV28; 7 positions match TRBD2. The CDR3 is 16 amino acids. Germline CDR1 and CDR2: MDHEN and SYDVKM. J gave up 3 bases and V 2 bases, and 6 bases lay outside the gene matches. In DNA form, the CDR3 reads TGTGCCAGCAGTTTAGTAGGCGGGAGTCACACCGGGGAGCTGTTTTTT. Translation: CASSLVGGSHTGELFF.

The chain joins TRBV5-4 to TRBJ2-1; the D gene is possibly TRBD2 (6 bases). The CDR3 covers 14 residues. CDR1 SGHNT and CDR2 YYREEE come from the germline V gene (reference sequence). Trimming cost V 4 bases and J 5 bases, with 13 bases left between them. CDR3 DNA: TGTGCCAGCAGCCGTGGCGGGGTCAACAATGAGCAGTTCTTC. This encodes CASSRGGVNNEQFF.

The V call is TRBV28, the J call TRBJ1-1; 10 nucleotides align to TRBD1. Germline loops: CDR1 MDHEN, CDR2 SYDVKM. Trimming took 5 bases from V and 3 from J; bases not matched to a gene: 9. The CDR3 extends over 16 amino acids. CDR3 in amino acids: CASSLGDRGWYTEAFF. CDR3 bases: TGTGCCAGCAGTCTAGGGGACAGGGGATGGTACACTGAAGCTTTCTTT. Looking up the rest from reference TRBV28 and TRBJ1-1 gives the full variable domain: DVKVTQSSRYLVKRTGEKVFLECVQDMDHENMFWYRQDPGLGLRLIYFSYDVKMKEKGDIPEGYSVSREKKERFSLILESASTNQTSMYLCASSLGDRGWYTEAFFGQGTRLTVV.

The chain uses TRBV7-3 and TRBJ2-5; D possibly corresponds to TRBD1 (6 bases). Germline-derived CDR1 and CDR2 are SGHTA and FQGTGA. Between the trimmed V and J ends, which lost 5 bases and 0 bases, there was a span of 10 bases. This CDR3 spans 14 amino acids. The CDR3 protein is CASSRGGNQETQYF. CDR3 nucleotides: TGTGCCAGCAGCCGAGGGGGAAACCAAGAGACCCAGTACTTC. Filled out from reference TRBV7-3 and TRBJ2-5, the complete variable domain reads GAGVSQTPSNKVTEKGKYVELRCDPISGHTALYWYRQSLGQGPEFLIYFQGTGAADDSGLPNDRFFAVRPEGSVSTLKIQRTERGDSAVYLCASSRGGNQETQYFGPGTRLLVL.

The rearrangement uses TRBV2 and TRBJ2-6; 11 bases agree with TRBD1. The germline V gene encodes CDR1 SNHLY and CDR2 FYNNEI. V lost 11 bases, J lost 2 bases, and 8 bases stayed unmatched. The CDR3 has 16 residues. The CDR3 spells CAQMRDRGAGANVLTF. Written as DNA, the CDR3 is TGTGCCCAGATGAGGGACAGGGGGGCTGGGGCCAACGTCCTGACTTTC.

The chain joins TRBV7-3 to TRBJ2-2, with 7 bases matching TRBD1. Per the germline V gene, CDR1 is SGHTA and CDR2 is FQGTGA. V dropped 0 bases and J dropped 0; count of bases not matched to a gene: 1. This CDR3 spans 16 amino acids. The CDR3 reads CASSLTGTANTGELFF. CDR3 in DNA: TGTGCCAGCAGCTTAACCGGGACAGCGAACACCGGGGAGCTGTTTTTT.

The chain uses TRBV4-3 and TRBJ2-5; maybe TRBD1 (7 bases). Trimming stripped 4 bases from V and 5 bases from J, with 17 bases between. The V gene's germline CDR1 is LGHNA and CDR2 YSLEER. This CDR3 region has 15 residues. This CDR3 is CASSPNRGLQETQYF. The CDR3 DNA is TGCGCCAGCAGCCCGAACAGGGGACTGCAGGAGACCCAGTACTTC.

The chain uses TRBV6-5 and TRBJ1-4; D is unclear. The germline CDR1 and CDR2 sequences are MNHEY and SVGAGI. This CDR3 is built from 16 residues. Trimming took 0 bases from V and 0 from J, leaving 8 bases between them. In nucleotides, the CDR3 is TGTGCCAGCAGTTACTCGTACGGTGCAACTAATGAAAAACTGTTTTTT. Translated: CASSYSYGATNEKLFF.

The rearrangement joins TRBV7-2 to TRBJ1-1, with a weak D call TRBD1 (5 bases). Germline loops: CDR1 SGHTA, CDR2 FQGNSA. This CDR3 is 15 amino acids long. Trimming pared 1 base from V and 1 base from J, leaving 10 bases between. CDR3 nucleotides: TGTGCCAGCAGCTTAGTGGGGGGGACGAACACTGAAGCTTTCTTT. As protein: CASSLVGGTNTEAFF.

The chain joins TRBV28 to TRBJ1-6, with TRBD1 matching 8 bases. The CDR3 has 15 residues. Germline V gene sequence: CDR1 MDHEN, CDR2 SYDVKM. J was trimmed by 8 bases and V by 6 bases; bases with no gene match: 9. For the CDR3, the DNA is TGTGCCAGCAGCCTGCTGACAGGGGACGATTCACCCCTCCACTTT. Protein product: CASSLLTGDDSPLHF.